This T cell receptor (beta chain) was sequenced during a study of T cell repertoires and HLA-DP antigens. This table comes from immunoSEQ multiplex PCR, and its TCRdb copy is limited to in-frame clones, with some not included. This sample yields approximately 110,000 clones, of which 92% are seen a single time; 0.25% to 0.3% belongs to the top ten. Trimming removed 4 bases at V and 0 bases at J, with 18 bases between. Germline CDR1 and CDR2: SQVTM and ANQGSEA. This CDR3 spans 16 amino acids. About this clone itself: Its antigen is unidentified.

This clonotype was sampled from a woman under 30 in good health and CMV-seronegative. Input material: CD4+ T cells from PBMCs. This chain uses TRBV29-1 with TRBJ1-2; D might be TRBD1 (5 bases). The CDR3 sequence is CSVAPDSGQTNYGYTF. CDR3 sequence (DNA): TGCAGCGTTGCTCCGGACTCAGGGCAGACTAACTATGGCTACACCTTC.